The clone carrying this TCR beta chain was seen ten or more times. No antigen is known for it. The sample belongs to a study of T cells after posttransplantation cyclophosphamide. Study results and caveats: Donor CD8+ memory clones often dominated recipient blood repertoires at later times.

Sequencing was performed with immunoSEQ multiplex PCR; in TCRdb, only in-frame clones are kept and a portion is missing. Listed for the sample are about 40,000 clones, none seen a single time. Material for sequencing was PBMCs. This clonotype was sampled from a young man in good health and a related stem cell transplant donor.

The DNA of the CDR3 is TGTGCCAGCAGTGAACCGGGACAGAGGAACACTGAAGCTTTCTTT. Translation: CASSEPGQRNTEAFF. The V call is TRBV2, the J call TRBJ1-1; TRBD1 agrees at 7 bases. Germline CDR1 and CDR2: SNHLY and FYNNEI. Trimming removed 2 bases from V and 1 base from J; junction bases left unmatched: 4. The CDR3 is made up of 15 amino acids.